This T cell receptor beta chain was identified in a study of cytomegalovirus exposure and HLA in healthy donors. Points from the study as a whole: In a later analysis, CMV-associated beta chains were mostly HLA-associated, it appeared.

The PCR had 60 Vbeta and 13 Jbeta primers. Some clones are missing from TCRdb's copy, which holds only in-frame ones; the method was immunoSEQ multiplex PCR. The sample contains roughly 82,000 clones, over 60% of which appear only once. This clone was observed a single time. Antigen unknown. The CDR3 covers 16 residues. The trim removed 5 bases at V and 3 bases at J, leaving 9 bases unmatched. The germline gives CDR1 SGHRS, CDR2 YFSETQ. Sequencing was carried out using PBMCs. The receptor was isolated from a woman aged 40 to 50 in good health and CMV-seropositive. The chain is built from TRBV5-1 and TRBJ2-3; 10 bases agree with TRBD2. CDR3: CASRERGGLGTDTQYF. The DNA of the CDR3 is TGCGCCAGCAGGGAGCGGGGGGGCCTTGGAACAGATACGCAGTATTTT.